These 24 T cell receptor beta chains came from one sample sequenced in a study of cytomegalovirus exposure and HLA in healthy donors. Generated by immunoSEQ multiplex PCR, the TCRdb table keeps only in-frame clones and is missing some. The sample comprises hundreds of thousands of clones, just over 85% of which are singletons, and approximately 0.86% rests with the top ten. The sample consisted of PBMCs. The source is a woman aged 18-29 years in good health and CMV-seronegative.

This sequence joins TRBV28 and TRBJ2-7, with unresolved D. The V gene's germline CDR1 is MDHEN and CDR2 SYDVKM. The germline V and J ends were trimmed by 5 bases and 4 bases, with 6 bases remaining between them. The CDR3 length is 11 residues. Here the CDR3 DNA reads TGTGCCAGCAGTGAACTATACGAGCAGTACTTC. Protein sequence: CASSELYEQYF.

The chain is built from TRBV4-1 and TRBJ1-4; 10 positions match TRBD1. The CDR3 covers 16 residues. V was clipped by 4 bases and J by 8 bases; unmatched bases: 10. The germline V gene encodes CDR1 MGHRA and CDR2 YSYEKL. As DNA, the CDR3 is TGCGCCAGCAGCCTACATCCGGGGACAGGGGAAGAAAAACTGTTTTTT. Translated: CASSLHPGTGEEKLFF.

The CDR3 is CSVSEGPGNTIYF. The CDR3 DNA is TGCAGCGTGTCCGAGGGTCCTGGAAACACCATATATTTT. The V call is TRBV29-1, the J call TRBJ1-3; D not certain. The V and J ends lost 6 bases and 2 bases respectively, with 11 bases between them. Germline V CDR1 and CDR2: SQVTM, ANQGSEA. The CDR3 is 13 amino acids.

In its sample, this clone was seen once. The chain joins TRBV27 to TRBJ2-6, with a tentative D call TRBD1 (5 bases). Trimming pared 5 bases from V and 4 bases from J, leaving 12 bases between. The CDR3 extends over 15 amino acids. Germline V gene sequence: CDR1 MNHEY, CDR2 SMNVEV (reference sequence). The CDR3 DNA follows: TGTGCCAGCAGTGTCACAGGTCCCGGGGCCAACGTCCTGACTTTC. This codes for CASSVTGPGANVLTF.

V and J are TRBV18 and TRBJ2-7, with 11 bases that match TRBD1. The germline V gene has CDR1 KGHSH and CDR2 LQKENI. Germline trimming cut 3 bases from V and 6 bases from J; bases unmatched to any gene: 1. CDR3 length: 13 residues. The CDR3 DNA reads as TGTGCCAGCTCACCCGGGACAGGGGGCGAGCAGTACTTC. Translated, it gives CASSPGTGGEQYF.

The rearrangement uses TRBV28 and TRBJ2-1; 8 positions match TRBD2. Trimming removed 2 bases from V and 8 bases from J; junction bases left unmatched: 5. CDR1 MDHEN and CDR2 SYDVKM come from the germline V gene. The CDR3 contains 14 residues. The CDR3 region has the DNA TGTGCCAGCAGTTTACGCGGGAGGTTCGATGAGCAGTTCTTC. As protein: CASSLRGRFDEQFF.

The chain carries TRBV5-1 and TRBJ1-2; D might be TRBD1 (6 bases). V was trimmed by 1 base and J by 4 bases, leaving 17 bases between them. The CDR3 covers 16 residues. From germline, CDR1 is SGHRS and CDR2 YFSETQ. The CDR3 loop is CASSLKPGESSYGYTF. DNA for the CDR3: TGCGCCAGCAGCTTGAAGCCAGGGGAAAGTTCCTATGGCTACACCTTC.

This chain joins TRBV10-3 and TRBJ1-2; tentative D call: TRBD1 (6 bases). The V end was cut by 0 bases, the J end by 2 bases, with 7 bases between. Germline V gene sequence: CDR1 ENHRY, CDR2 SYGVKD. CDR3 length: 14 residues. The CDR3 nucleotides read TGTGCCATCAGTGAGTCAGGACAGAACTATGGCTACACCTTC. Amino acids: CAISESGQNYGYTF.

Here the CDR3 DNA reads TGTGCCAGCAGTATTGACAGGGACACCTACAATGAGCAGTTCTTC. It encodes CASSIDRDTYNEQFF. The chain has TRBV2 and TRBJ2-1; 7 nucleotides match TRBD1. The CDR3 is 15 amino acids. The V gene end was trimmed by 5 bases and the J gene end by 2 bases; junction bases not matched to a gene: 6. Germline V gene sequence: CDR1 SNHLY, CDR2 FYNNEI.

The J gene is TRBJ2-7, the V gene TRBV10-2; 10 bases agree with TRBD1. J lost 2 bases, V lost 8 bases, and 3 bases had no gene match. The CDR3 is made up of 13 amino acids. Germline V gives CDR1 WSHSY, CDR2 SAAADI. CDR3 in DNA: TGCGCCAGCGGAGACAGGGGGCCCTACGAGCAGTACTTC. Translating it yields CASGDRGPYEQYF.

The chain couples TRBV27 to TRBJ2-5, with unresolved D. Germline CDR1 reads MNHEY; CDR2 reads SMNVEV (reference sequence). The CDR3 runs 15 residues. The V end lost 3 bases, the J end lost 2 bases, and 13 bases lay between the germline ends. Here the CDR3 DNA reads TGTGCCAGCAGTTTTAACAGTTTGTATCAAGAGACCCAGTACTTC. This gives the protein CASSFNSLYQETQYF.

The chain couples TRBV27 to TRBJ2-7; 8 nucleotides align to TRBD1. Germline CDR1 is MNHEY and CDR2 is SMNVEV (reference sequence). V was pared by 5 bases and J by 3 bases, with 6 bases of the junction left unmatched. The CDR3 consists of 14 residues. The CDR3 region is CASSHGQGYYEQYF. The CDR3 DNA follows: TGTGCCAGCAGTCACGGACAGGGTTACTACGAGCAGTACTTC.

This chain joins TRBV29-1 and TRBJ2-1, with D perhaps TRBD2 (6 bases). Looked up from germline, CDR1 is SQVTM and CDR2 is ANQGSEA. The length of the CDR3 is 16 residues. V lost 3 bases and J 2 bases, leaving 17 bases between the germline ends. The CDR3 region is CSVEGLGGKPYNEQFF. The CDR3 DNA is TGCAGCGTTGAGGGTCTAGGCGGGAAACCCTACAATGAGCAGTTCTTC.

This clone was counted between two and nine times. The chain recombines TRBV6-5 with TRBJ1-1; 8 nucleotides agree with TRBD1. CDR1 is MNHEY and CDR2 is SVGAGI in the germline V gene. V lost 10 bases and J lost 4; bases outside the gene matches: 2. CDR3 length: 11 residues. The CDR3 DNA follows: TGTGCCACTACAGGGGGCACTGAAGCTTTCTTT. Amino acid sequence: CATTGGTEAFF.

V usage is TRBV7-2 and J usage is TRBJ1-2; possible D gene TRBD1, 5 bases. The CDR3 totals 13 residues. V lost 6 bases and J lost 3, with 11 bases in between. CDR1 and CDR2 from the germline V gene are SGHTA and FQGNSA. CDR3 protein: CASSYRSYYGYTF. CDR3 coding DNA: TGTGCCAGCAGTTACAGGAGTTACTATGGCTACACCTTC.

This chain uses TRBV6-5 with TRBJ1-5; TRBD1 matches at 8 bases. Trimming at V came to 5 bases and at J to 7 bases, leaving 10 bases not matched to a gene. The CDR3 consists of 15 residues. The germline gives CDR1 MNHEY, CDR2 SVGAGI. Written as DNA, the CDR3 is TGTGCCAGCAGTCGCTCCAGGGGGCTAGGGCAGCCCCAGCATTTT. Protein sequence: CASSRSRGLGQPQHF.

The rearrangement joins TRBV7-7 to TRBJ2-1, with TRBD1 as a possible D gene (6 bases). Germline loops: CDR1 SSHAT, CDR2 FNYEAQ (reference sequence). Trimming pared 5 bases from V and 9 bases from J, leaving 17 bases between. The CDR3 extends over 14 amino acids. CDR3 bases: TGTGCCAGCAGCCCATCAGGGGCCAGGGGTGAGCAGTTCTTC. This encodes CASSPSGARGEQFF. Supplemented by reference TRBV7-7 and TRBJ2-1, the full variable domain reads GAGVSQSPRYKVTKRGQDVTLRCDPISSHATLYWYQQALGQGPEFLTYFNYEAQPDKSGLPSDRFSAERPEGSISTLTIQRTEQRDSAMYRCASSPSGARGEQFFGPGTRLTVL.

The genes are TRBV19 and TRBJ2-7; 10 positions match TRBD1. The germline V gene encodes CDR1 LNHDA and CDR2 SQIVND (reference sequence). The trim removed 3 bases at V and 5 bases at J, leaving 7 bases unmatched. The CDR3 totals 15 residues. The CDR3 DNA is TGTGCCAGTAGTATCGGGACAGGGGCGCGGGACGAGCAGTACTTC. This sequence encodes CASSIGTGARDEQYF. The entire variable domain, with the rest obtained from reference TRBV19 and TRBJ2-7, is as follows: DGGITQSPKYLFRKEGQNVTLSCEQNLNHDAMYWYRQDPGQGLRLIYYSQIVNDFQKGDIAEGYSVSREKKESFPLTVTSAQKNPTAFYLCASSIGTGARDEQYFGPGTRLTVT.

The rearrangement joins TRBV30 to TRBJ1-6, with D uncertain. The CDR3 has 15 amino acids. Trimming took off 3 bases at V and 6 bases at J, with 15 bases between the two ends. Germline lookup yields CDR1 GTSNPN and CDR2 SVGIG (reference sequence). CDR3 DNA sequence: TGTGCCTGGAGGACCCAGACGGGAGTTAATTCACCCCTCCACTTT. This translates into CAWRTQTGVNSPLHF.

The chain couples TRBV6-5 to TRBJ2-3, with 9 bases fitting TRBD2. The CDR3 totals 14 residues. The junction had 3 bases not matched to a gene; V was cut back by 5 bases and J by 3 bases. Looked up from germline, CDR1 is MNHEY and CDR2 is SVGAGI. CDR3 loop: CASSPAGGTDTQYF. In nucleotides, the CDR3 is TGTGCCAGCAGTCCAGCGGGAGGAACAGATACGCAGTATTTT.

The CDR3 protein is CASSQFAGAPETQYF. CDR3 DNA sequence: TGCGCCAGCAGCCAGTTCGCAGGGGCTCCAGAGACCCAGTACTTC. The chain carries TRBV4-1 and TRBJ2-5; D is possibly TRBD1 (6 bases). With 3 bases removed from V and 4 bases from J, the gap between germline ends came to 15 bases. CDR1 and CDR2 from the germline V gene are MGHRA and YSYEKL. The CDR3 has 15 amino acids.

This rearrangement joins TRBV27 to TRBJ2-3; 10 bases line up with TRBD2. This CDR3 comprises 19 residues. Germline-derived CDR1 and CDR2 are MNHEY and SMNVEV (reference sequence). Trimming at V came to 6 bases and at J to 3 bases, leaving 18 bases not matched to a gene. CDR3 protein: CASSLAGGRSGLVTDTQYF. For the CDR3, the DNA is TGTGCCAGCAGCTTAGCGGGAGGACGCTCGGGTTTGGTGACAGATACGCAGTATTTT.

V and J are TRBV5-1 and TRBJ2-7; 8 bases match TRBD1. V shed 5 bases, J shed 0 bases, and the junction held 10 bases outside the gene matches. In germline, CDR1 is SGHRS, CDR2 YFSETQ. There are 16 residues in the CDR3. The DNA of the CDR3 is TGCGCCAGCAGTTCTGGACAGGGTGGAATCTCCTACGAGCAGTACTTC. It encodes CASSSGQGGISYEQYF. The full variable domain, rest sourced from reference TRBV5-1 and TRBJ2-7, is KAGVTQTPRYLIKTRGQQVTLSCSPISGHRSVSWYQQTPGQGLQFLFEYFSETQRNKGNFPGRFSGRQFSNSRSEMNVSTLELGDSALYLCASSSGQGGISYEQYFGPGTRLTVT.

The chain links TRBV13 to TRBJ2-7; TRBD2 agrees at 10 bases. J gave up 2 bases and V 10 bases, and 11 bases lay outside the gene matches. Germline lookup yields CDR1 PRHDT and CDR2 FYEKMQ (reference sequence). The CDR3 has 15 residues. CDR3 loop: CATCIAGGPTYEQYF. In DNA form, the CDR3 reads TGTGCCACCTGTATAGCGGGAGGACCAACCTACGAGCAGTACTTC.